Shown below are 18 T cell receptor beta chains from a single sample sequenced in a study of cytomegalovirus exposure and HLA in healthy donors. Sequencing was performed with immunoSEQ multiplex PCR; in TCRdb, only in-frame clones are kept and a portion is missing. The data show some 140,000 clones, roughly 86% seen once. The sequenced material came from PBMCs. The receptors here all came from a woman aged 25 to 45 in good health and CMV-seronegative.

The chain couples TRBV28 to TRBJ1-2, with 9 positions matching TRBD1. This CDR3 spans 16 amino acids. The junction had 9 bases not matched to a gene; V was cut back by 4 bases and J by 3 bases. CDR1 is MDHEN and CDR2 is SYDVKM in the germline V gene. Here the CDR3 reads CASSSRGQGIYYGYTF. DNA of the CDR3: TGTGCCAGCAGTTCCCGGGGACAGGGCATATACTATGGCTACACCTTC.

The CDR3 sequence: CASSLDGLGQLAKNIQYF. CDR3 sequence (DNA): TGTGCCAGCAGCTTAGACGGATTGGGGCAGCTAGCCAAAAACATTCAGTACTTC. V is TRBV7-2 and J is TRBJ2-4; TRBD1 is a possible D gene (5 bases). Looked up from germline, CDR1 is SGHTA and CDR2 is FQGNSA. With 1 base removed from V and 0 bases from J, the gap between germline ends came to 16 bases. The CDR3 runs 18 residues.

This chain links TRBV6-6 with TRBJ1-1; 7 bases match TRBD1. V lost 7 bases, J lost 3 bases, and 11 bases stayed unmatched. The CDR3 is 15 residues long. Looked up from germline, CDR1 is MNHNY and CDR2 is SVGAGI (reference sequence). This CDR3 is CASIHTGAGDTEAFF. CDR3 coding DNA: TGTGCCAGCATCCATACAGGGGCCGGGGACACTGAAGCTTTCTTT.

The rearrangement links TRBV2 to TRBJ2-3, with 9 bases lining up with TRBD1. The CDR3 runs to 14 residues. V lost 4 bases, J lost 7 bases, and 6 bases stayed unmatched. In germline, CDR1 is SNHLY, CDR2 FYNNEI. The CDR3 here is CASSATGGTNTQYF. The CDR3 DNA is TGTGCCAGCAGTGCCACAGGGGGCACTAATACGCAGTATTTT.

The rearrangement uses TRBV2 and TRBJ1-2; 9 bases agree with TRBD1. Germline assignment: CDR1 SNHLY and CDR2 FYNNEI. The CDR3 sequence is 15 residues long. The J segment lost 5 bases and the V segment lost 8 bases, leaving 12 bases of the junction unmatched. CDR3 loop: CASQRYGQGSYGYTF. The CDR3 nucleotides are TGTGCCAGCCAGAGATATGGACAGGGGTCTTATGGCTACACCTTC.

The chain employs TRBV7-8 and TRBJ2-6, with a weak D call TRBD2 (5 bases). CDR1 is SGHVS and CDR2 is FQNEAQ in the germline V gene. The CDR3 runs to 17 residues. Between the trimmed V and J ends, which lost 1 base and 1 base, there was a span of 11 bases. The CDR3 here is CASSLGARGSGANVLTF. For the CDR3, the DNA is TGTGCCAGCAGCTTAGGAGCTCGGGGATCTGGGGCCAACGTCCTGACTTTC.

The chain employs TRBV29-1 and TRBJ2-7; TRBD1 matches 8 bases. Trimming at V came to 5 bases and at J to 5 bases, leaving 11 bases not matched to a gene. Germline CDR1 and CDR2: SQVTM and ANQGSEA. This CDR3 has 14 amino acids. The CDR3 reads CSVHWDRCLDEQYF. DNA for the CDR3: TGCAGCGTTCACTGGGACAGGTGCTTGGACGAGCAGTACTTC.

This chain links TRBV6-1 with TRBJ2-4, with a tentative D call TRBD1 (6 bases). The V end was cut by 4 bases, the J end by 3 bases, with 7 bases between. There are 13 residues in the CDR3. Germline V lookup: CDR1 MNHNS, CDR2 SASEGT. Written as DNA, the CDR3 is TGTGCCAGCAGTGTAGGGGGCAAAAACATTCAGTACTTC. Translation gives CASSVGGKNIQYF.

The CDR3 sequence: CASSPSAGDGEQPQHF. In DNA, the CDR3 is TGTGCCAGCAGTCCCTCCGCCGGAGACGGCGAGCAGCCCCAGCATTTT. The genes are TRBV27 and TRBJ1-5; D is unclear. V lost 5 bases and J 7 bases, leaving 21 bases between the germline ends. Germline lookup yields CDR1 MNHEY and CDR2 SMNVEV (reference sequence). CDR3 length equals 16 residues.

The chain joins TRBV28 to TRBJ1-2; 9 bases are shared with TRBD1. This CDR3 has 14 amino acids. Germline CDR1 and CDR2: MDHEN and SYDVKM. V shed 5 bases and J 4 bases; nucleotides not matched to a gene: 5. The DNA for the CDR3 is TGTGCCAGCAGTAGACAGGGGGTCGCCTATGGCTACACCTTC. Its translation: CASSRQGVAYGYTF.

The chain links TRBV6-6 to TRBJ1-4; D is undetermined. Trimming left V 5 bases short and J 0 bases short, with 7 bases between. The CDR3 is 14 residues long. Germline-derived CDR1 and CDR2 are MNHNY and SVGAGI (reference sequence). CDR3 DNA: TGTGCCAGCAGTAAAGGAGCAACTAATGAAAAACTGTTTTTT. It codes for CASSKGATNEKLFF.

The V and J genes are TRBV29-1 and TRBJ1-1, with unresolved D. V lost 4 bases and J lost 3, with 9 bases in between. The CDR3 runs 12 residues. Germline V gives CDR1 SQVTM, CDR2 ANQGSEA. The CDR3 DNA reads as TGCAGCGTTGGTGCGGGTTACACTGAAGCTTTCTTT. Encoded protein: CSVGAGYTEAFF.

This chain joins TRBV19 and TRBJ1-6; 7 bases are a match to TRBD1. CDR1 and CDR2 from the germline V gene are LNHDA and SQIVND (reference sequence). The CDR3 length is 14 residues. V trimming: 4 bases; J trimming: 9 bases; junction bases outside the gene matches: 6. The CDR3 protein is CASSRQGEFSPLHF. The CDR3 region has the DNA TGTGCCAGTAGTAGACAGGGAGAATTTTCACCCCTCCACTTT.

The count of this clone is one. The chain uses TRBV5-6 and TRBJ2-3; TRBD2 might be the D (6 bases). V lost 0 bases and J lost 2, with 16 bases in between. Germline-derived CDR1 and CDR2 are SGHDT and YYEEEE. CDR3 size: 17 residues. The CDR3 bases are TGTGCCAGCAGCTTGGTTTGGCAACGGGGGTTCACAGATACGCAGTATTTT. Protein sequence: CASSLVWQRGFTDTQYF.

This chain links TRBV7-9 with TRBJ1-2, with D perhaps matching TRBD1 (5 bases). Germline V gene data show CDR1 as SEHNR and CDR2 as FQNEAQ (reference sequence). Between the trimmed V and J ends, which lost 3 bases and 4 bases, there was a span of 6 bases. This CDR3 comprises 12 residues. The CDR3 reads CASSLGRYGYTF. CDR3 DNA sequence: TGTGCCAGCAGCTTGGGGCGCTATGGCTACACCTTC.

The chain is built from TRBV5-1 and TRBJ2-5; 9 bases fit TRBD2. With V trimmed by 4 bases and J by 2 bases, 6 bases remained unmatched. This CDR3 contains 15 residues. Per germline, CDR1 SGHRS and CDR2 YFSETQ. Written as DNA, the CDR3 is TGCGCCAGCAGCATGATGACTAGCGGACAAGAGACCCAGTACTTC. Amino acid sequence: CASSMMTSGQETQYF.

Worth noting for this clone: Other DNA sequences from this sample encode an identical CDR3 as well. J is TRBJ1-1 and V is TRBV9; D call uncertain. This CDR3 has 14 amino acids. Germline values: CDR1 SGDLS, CDR2 YYNGEE. The V and J ends lost 0 bases and 1 base respectively, with 7 bases between them. The CDR3 sequence is CASSVEGGNTEAFF. The CDR3, as DNA: TGTGCCAGCAGCGTAGAGGGAGGGAACACTGAAGCTTTCTTT.

This clone was counted between two and nine times. The gene calls are TRBV2 and TRBJ2-5; D gene ambiguous. The ends were cut back, 7 bases at V and 4 bases at J, with 7 bases in the middle. The CDR3 is 11 amino acids. Germline V lookup: CDR1 SNHLY, CDR2 FYNNEI. CDR3 region: CASTPRETQYF. The CDR3 nucleotides are TGTGCCAGCACCCCGAGAGAGACCCAGTACTTC.